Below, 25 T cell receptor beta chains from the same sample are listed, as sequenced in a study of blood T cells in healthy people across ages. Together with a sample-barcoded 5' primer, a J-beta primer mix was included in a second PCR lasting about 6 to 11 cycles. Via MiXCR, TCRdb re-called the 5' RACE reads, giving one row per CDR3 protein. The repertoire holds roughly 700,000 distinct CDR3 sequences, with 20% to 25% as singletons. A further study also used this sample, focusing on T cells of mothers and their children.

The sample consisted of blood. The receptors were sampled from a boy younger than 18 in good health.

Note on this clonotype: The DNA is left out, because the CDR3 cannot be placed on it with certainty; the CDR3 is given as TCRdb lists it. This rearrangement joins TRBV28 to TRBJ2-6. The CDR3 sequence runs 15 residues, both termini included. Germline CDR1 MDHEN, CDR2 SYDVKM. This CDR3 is CASSLFGLGANVPTF.

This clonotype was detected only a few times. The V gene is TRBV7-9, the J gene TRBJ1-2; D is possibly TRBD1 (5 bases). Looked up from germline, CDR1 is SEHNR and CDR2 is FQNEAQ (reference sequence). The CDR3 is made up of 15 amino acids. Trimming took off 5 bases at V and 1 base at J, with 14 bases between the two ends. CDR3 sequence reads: CASSPFRAINYGYTF. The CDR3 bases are TGTGCCAGCAGCCCTTTCAGGGCCATTAACTATGGCTACACCTTC. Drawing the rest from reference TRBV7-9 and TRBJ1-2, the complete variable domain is DTGVSQNPRHKITKRGQNVTFRCDPISEHNRLYWYRQTLGQGPEFLTYFQNEAQLEKSRLLSDRFSAERPKGSFSTLEIQRTEQGDSAMYLCASSPFRAINYGYTFGSGTRLTVV.

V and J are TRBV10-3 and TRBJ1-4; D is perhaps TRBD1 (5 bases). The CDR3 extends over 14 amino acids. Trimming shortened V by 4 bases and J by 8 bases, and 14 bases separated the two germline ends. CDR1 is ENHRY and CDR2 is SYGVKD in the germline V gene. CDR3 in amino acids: CAISVKGNEEKLFF. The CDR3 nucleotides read TGTGCCATCAGTGTCAAGGGGAACGAAGAAAAACTGTTTTTT.

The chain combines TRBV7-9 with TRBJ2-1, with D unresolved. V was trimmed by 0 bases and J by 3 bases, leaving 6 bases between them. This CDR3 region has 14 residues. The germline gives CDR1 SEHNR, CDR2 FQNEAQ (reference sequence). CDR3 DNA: TGTGCCAGCAGCTTAGCCCCTAGCTACAATGAGCAGTTCTTC. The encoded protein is CASSLAPSYNEQFF.

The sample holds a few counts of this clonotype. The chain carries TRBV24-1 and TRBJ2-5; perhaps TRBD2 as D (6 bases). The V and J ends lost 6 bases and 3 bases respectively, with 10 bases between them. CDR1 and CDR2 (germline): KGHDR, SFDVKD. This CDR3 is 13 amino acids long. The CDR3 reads CATSFGGEETQYF. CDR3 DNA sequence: TGTGCCACCAGTTTTGGCGGGGAAGAGACCCAGTACTTC.

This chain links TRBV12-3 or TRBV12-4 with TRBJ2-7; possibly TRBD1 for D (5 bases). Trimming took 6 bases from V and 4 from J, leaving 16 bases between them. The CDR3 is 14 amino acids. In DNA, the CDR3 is TGTGCCAGCAGCCGCCAGGGTGGCCGATACGAGCAGTACTTC. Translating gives CASSRQGGRYEQYF.

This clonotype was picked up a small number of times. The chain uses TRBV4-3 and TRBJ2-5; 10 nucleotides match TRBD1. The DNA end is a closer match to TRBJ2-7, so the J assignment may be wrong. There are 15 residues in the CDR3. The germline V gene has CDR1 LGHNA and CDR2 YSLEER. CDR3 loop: CASSQEGQGYYEQYF. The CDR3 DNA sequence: TGCGCCAGCAGCCAGGAGGGACAGGGGTACTACGAGCAGTACTTC.

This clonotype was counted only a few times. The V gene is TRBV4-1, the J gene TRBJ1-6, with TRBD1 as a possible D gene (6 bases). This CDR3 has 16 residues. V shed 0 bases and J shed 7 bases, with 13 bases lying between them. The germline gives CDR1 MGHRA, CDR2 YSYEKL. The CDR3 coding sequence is TGCGCCAGCAGCCAAGACGGACAGTTGAAGAATTCACCCCTCCACTTT. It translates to CASSQDGQLKNSPLHF.

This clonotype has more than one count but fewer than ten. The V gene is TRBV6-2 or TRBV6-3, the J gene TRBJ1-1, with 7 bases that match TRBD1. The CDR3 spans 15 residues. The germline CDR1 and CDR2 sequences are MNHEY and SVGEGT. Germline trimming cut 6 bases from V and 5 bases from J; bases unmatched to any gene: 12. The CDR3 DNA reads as TGTGCCAGCAGCATGACCCTAGGGGGCATAACTGAAGCTTTCTTT. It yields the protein CASSMTLGGITEAFF.

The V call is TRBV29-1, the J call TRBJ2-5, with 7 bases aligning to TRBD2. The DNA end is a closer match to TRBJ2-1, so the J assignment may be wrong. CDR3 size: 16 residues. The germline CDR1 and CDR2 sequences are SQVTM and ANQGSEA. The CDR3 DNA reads TGCAGCGTTGAAGGGCTAGCGGAGGCGAACTACAATGAGCAGTTCTTC. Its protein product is CSVEGLAEANYNEQFF.

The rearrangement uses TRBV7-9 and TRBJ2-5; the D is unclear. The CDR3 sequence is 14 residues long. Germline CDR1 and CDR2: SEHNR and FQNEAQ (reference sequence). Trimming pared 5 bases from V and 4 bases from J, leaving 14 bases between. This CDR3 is CASSPPRGRETQYF. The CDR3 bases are TGTGCCAGCAGCCCCCCCAGAGGCCGAGAGACCCAGTACTTC.

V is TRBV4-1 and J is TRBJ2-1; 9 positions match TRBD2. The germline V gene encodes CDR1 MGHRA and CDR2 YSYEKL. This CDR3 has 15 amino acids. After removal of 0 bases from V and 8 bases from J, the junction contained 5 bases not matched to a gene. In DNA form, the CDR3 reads TGCGCCAGCAGCCAAGAGGCGGGAGGGCCTGATGAGCAGTTCTTC. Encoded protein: CASSQEAGGPDEQFF.

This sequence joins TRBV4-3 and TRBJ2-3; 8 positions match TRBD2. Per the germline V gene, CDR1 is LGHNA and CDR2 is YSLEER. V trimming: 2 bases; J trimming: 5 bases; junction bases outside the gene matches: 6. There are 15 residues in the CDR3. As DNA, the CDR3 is TGCGCCAGCAGCCAATGGTCCAGCGGGGGAGATACGCAGTATTTT. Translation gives CASSQWSSGGDTQYF.

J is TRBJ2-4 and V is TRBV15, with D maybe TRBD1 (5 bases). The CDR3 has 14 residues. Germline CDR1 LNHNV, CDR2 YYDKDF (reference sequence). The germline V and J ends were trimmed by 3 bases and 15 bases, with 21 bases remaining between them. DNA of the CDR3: TGTGCCACCAGCAGGGTGGTACAGGTGTCAGTTCGGTACTTC. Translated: CATSRVVQVSVRYF. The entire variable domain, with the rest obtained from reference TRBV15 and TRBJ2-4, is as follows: DAMVIQNPRYQVTQFGKPVTLSCSQTLNHNVMYWYQQKSSQAPKLLFHYYDKDFNNEADTPDNFQSRRPNTSFCFLDIRSPGLGDTAMYLCATSRVVQVSVRYFGAGTRLSVL.

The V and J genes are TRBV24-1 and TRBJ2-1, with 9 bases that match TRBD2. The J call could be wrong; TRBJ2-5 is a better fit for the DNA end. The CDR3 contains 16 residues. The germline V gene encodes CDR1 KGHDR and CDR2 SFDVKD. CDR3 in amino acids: CATSEQGGGARETQYF. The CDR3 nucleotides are TGTGCCACCAGTGAGCAAGGCGGGGGGGCGAGGGAGACCCAGTACTTC.

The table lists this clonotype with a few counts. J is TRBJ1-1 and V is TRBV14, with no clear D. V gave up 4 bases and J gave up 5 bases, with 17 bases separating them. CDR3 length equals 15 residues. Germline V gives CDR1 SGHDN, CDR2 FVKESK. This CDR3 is CASSLPAGGFTEAFF. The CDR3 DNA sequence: TGTGCCAGCAGCCTCCCAGCTGGAGGGTTTACTGAAGCTTTCTTT. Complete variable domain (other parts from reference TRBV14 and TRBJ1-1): EAGVTQFPSHSVIEKGQTVTLRCDPISGHDNLYWYRRVMGKEIKFLLHFVKESKQDESGMPNNRFLAERTGGTYSTLKVQPAELEDSGVYFCASSLPAGGFTEAFFGQGTRLTVV.

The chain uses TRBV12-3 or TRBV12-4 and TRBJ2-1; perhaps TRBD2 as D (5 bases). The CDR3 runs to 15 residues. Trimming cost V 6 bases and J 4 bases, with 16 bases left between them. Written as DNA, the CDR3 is TGTGCCAGCAGCCCCGGGGAGCAGCTTTACAATGAGCAGTTCTTC. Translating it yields CASSPGEQLYNEQFF.

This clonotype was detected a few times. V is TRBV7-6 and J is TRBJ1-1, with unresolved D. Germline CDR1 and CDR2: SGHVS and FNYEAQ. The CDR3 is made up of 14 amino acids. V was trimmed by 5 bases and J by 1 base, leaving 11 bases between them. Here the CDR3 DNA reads TGTGCCAGCAGCCCTCTGAGGTCGAACACTGAAGCTTTCTTT. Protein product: CASSPLRSNTEAFF.

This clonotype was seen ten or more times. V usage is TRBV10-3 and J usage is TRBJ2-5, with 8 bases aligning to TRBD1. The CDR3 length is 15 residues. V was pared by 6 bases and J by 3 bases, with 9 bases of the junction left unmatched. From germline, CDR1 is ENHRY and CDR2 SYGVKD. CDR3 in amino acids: CAIRKSETGEETQYF. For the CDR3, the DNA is TGTGCCATCAGGAAGTCTGAGACAGGGGAAGAGACCCAGTACTTC.

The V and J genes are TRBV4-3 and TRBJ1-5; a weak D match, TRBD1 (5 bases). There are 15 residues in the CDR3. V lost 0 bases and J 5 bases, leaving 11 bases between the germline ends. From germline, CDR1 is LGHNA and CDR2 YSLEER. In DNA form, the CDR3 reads TGCGCCAGCAGCCAAGATAGGGCCAGGGATCAGCCCCAGCATTTT. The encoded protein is CASSQDRARDQPQHF.

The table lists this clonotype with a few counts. CDR3 in amino acids: CSAGLLGSANEQFF. The CDR3 nucleotides are TGCAGTGCTGGCCTACTAGGGTCGGCCAATGAGCAGTTCTTC. The gene calls are TRBV20-1 and TRBJ2-1, with a possible D match to TRBD2 (5 bases). This CDR3 has 14 residues. V dropped 5 bases and J dropped 6 bases, with 17 bases sitting between them. Germline CDR1 and CDR2: DFQATT and SNEGSKA (reference sequence).

For the CDR3, the DNA is TGCAGCCTTGTAGCGACGAACACCGGGGAGCTGTTTTTT. This translates into CSLVATNTGELFF. The chain uses TRBV29-1 and TRBJ2-2, with D maybe TRBD2 (5 bases). The germline gives CDR1 SQVTM, CDR2 ANQGSEA. V was pared by 8 bases and J by 0 bases, with 10 bases between. CDR3 length equals 13 residues.

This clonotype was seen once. The CDR3 bases are TGCAGTGCGGTCTCGGGGGAAAACAATCAGCCCCAGCATTTT. Translation: CSAVSGENNQPQHF. The rearrangement uses TRBV20-1 and TRBJ1-5; weak D call: TRBD1 (5 bases). V dropped 6 bases and J dropped 3 bases, with 15 bases sitting between them. This CDR3 has 14 amino acids. Per germline, CDR1 DFQATT and CDR2 SNEGSKA (reference sequence).

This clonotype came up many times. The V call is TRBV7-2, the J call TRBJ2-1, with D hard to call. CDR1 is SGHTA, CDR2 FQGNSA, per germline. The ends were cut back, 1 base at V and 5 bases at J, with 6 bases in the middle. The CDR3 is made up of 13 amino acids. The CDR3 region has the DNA TGTGCCAGCAGCTTAGGGCTGAACAATGAGCAGTTCTTC. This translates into CASSLGLNNEQFF.

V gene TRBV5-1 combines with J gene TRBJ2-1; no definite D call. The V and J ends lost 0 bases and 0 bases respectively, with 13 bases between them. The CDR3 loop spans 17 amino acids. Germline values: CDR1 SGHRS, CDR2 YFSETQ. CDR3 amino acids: CASSLGPELGSYNEQFF. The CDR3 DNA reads TGCGCCAGCAGCTTGGGCCCCGAGTTAGGCTCCTACAATGAGCAGTTCTTC.